This T cell receptor (beta chain) was recovered during a study of OX40 agonist ivuxolimab in advanced cancers. Study-level information: Subjects had a mean age of around 60 years, with a range of roughly 20 to 79; approximately 83% were male. Study observations and caveats: There were, on average, more expanded clones in CD8+ T cells than in CD4+.

CDR1 SGHTA and CDR2 FQGTGA come from the germline V gene. The CDR3 contains 13 residues. V lost 0 bases and J lost 4, with 4 bases in between. This table comes from immunoSEQ multiplex PCR, and its TCRdb copy is limited to in-frame clones, with some not included. The sample has 100,000 or so clones; 90% are singletons. Regarding this clone: Its antigen is currently unknown.

The chain is built from TRBV7-3 and TRBJ2-1; D gene uncertain. This TCR derives from an adult with an advanced solid tumor such as melanoma, head and neck, liver or kidney cancer. The input for sequencing was CD4+ or CD8+ T cells sorted from blood, taken in a trial of the OX40 agonist ivuxolimab. The CDR3 coding sequence is TGTGCCAGCAGCTTAACCTCTTACAATGAGCAGTTCTTC. Its translation: CASSLTSYNEQFF.